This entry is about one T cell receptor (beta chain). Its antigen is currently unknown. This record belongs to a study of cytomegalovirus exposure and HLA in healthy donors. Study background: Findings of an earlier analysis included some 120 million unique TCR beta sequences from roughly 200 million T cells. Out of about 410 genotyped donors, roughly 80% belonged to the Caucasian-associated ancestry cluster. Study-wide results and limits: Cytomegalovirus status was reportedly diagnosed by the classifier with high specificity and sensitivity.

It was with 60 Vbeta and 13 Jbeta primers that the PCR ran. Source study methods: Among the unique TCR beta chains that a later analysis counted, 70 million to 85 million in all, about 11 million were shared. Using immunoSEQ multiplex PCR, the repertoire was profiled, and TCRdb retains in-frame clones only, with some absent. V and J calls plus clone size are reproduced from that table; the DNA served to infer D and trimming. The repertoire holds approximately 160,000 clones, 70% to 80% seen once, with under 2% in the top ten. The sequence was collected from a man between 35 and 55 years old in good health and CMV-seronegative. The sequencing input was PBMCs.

In DNA, the CDR3 is TGTGCCAGCAGCTTAGGCGGCCGGGGAATAGATACGCAGTATTTT. It codes for CASSLGGRGIDTQYF. The rearrangement uses TRBV7-9 and TRBJ2-3; tentative D call: TRBD2 (5 bases). Trimming left V 1 base short and J 5 bases short, with 13 bases between. The V gene's germline CDR1 is SEHNR and CDR2 FQNEAQ (reference sequence). The CDR3 consists of 15 residues.